This T cell receptor beta chain was observed in a study of T cells after yellow fever vaccination. Study-level information: Researchers used SMART-Seq v4 Ultra Low Input to prepare fractions that had low cell numbers.

Whole-study results and caveats: Clonotypes found in both CD4 and CD8 compartments made up a small share. There was a possibility that FACS-sorted repertoires contained abundant clonotypes contaminating from the bulk population.

A note on this clonotype: Its antigen is undetermined.

The study made its TCR cDNA through 5'RACE template switching. That step introduced a universal primer site along with UMIs. TCRdb called the 5' RACE reads again in MiXCR, with one record for every CDR3 protein. The sample comprises some 150,000 distinct CDR3 sequences, about a tenth of which are singletons, and 35% to 40% rests with the top ten. V gave up 0 bases and J gave up 4 bases, with 11 bases separating them. Germline V gives CDR1 MGHRA, CDR2 YSYEKL. The CDR3 contains 15 residues. The gene calls are TRBV4-1 and TRBJ2-3, with D unclear. The receptor comes from a young man who received the YFV17D yellow fever vaccine. The starting material was CD8+ T cells sorted from PBMCs, obtained 45 days after the yellow fever booster vaccination. In nucleotides, the CDR3 is TGCGCCAGCAGCCAAGAGAAACTCGGGCCAGATACGCAGTATTTT. It codes for CASSQEKLGPDTQYF.